This is a list of T cell receptor beta chains from one sample in a study of OX40 agonist ivuxolimab in advanced cancers. The assay was immunoSEQ multiplex PCR, and TCRdb's table has in-frame clones only and misses some. The sample holds about 55,000 clones, about 88% seen once. The sequencing used CD4+ or CD8+ T cells sorted from blood, collected in a trial of the OX40 agonist ivuxolimab. The receptors come from an adult with an advanced solid tumor such as melanoma, head and neck, liver or kidney cancer. The CDR3 runs from the conserved cysteine through the conserved F or W. D genes are given only for firm matches. Part of the rows lack a size; the others show once, few, many or a class for expanded clones.

j_call: TRBJ2-3; d_call: TRBD2; v_call: TRBV28; clone_size: NA; cdr3_aa: CASSGLGAGGQGTQYF; cdr3_nt: TGTGCCAGCAGTGGCCTGGGCGCGGGAGGTCAGGGTACGCAGTATTTT
j_call: TRBJ1-4; d_call: NA; v_call: TRBV11-2; clone_size: once; cdr3_aa: CASSSNRVDEKLFF; cdr3_nt: TGTGCCAGCAGCTCGAACAGGGTTGACGAAAAACTGTTTTTT
j_call: TRBJ2-1; d_call: NA; v_call: TRBV27; clone_size: NA; cdr3_aa: CASSGGTLNEQFF; cdr3_nt: TGTGCCAGCAGTGGCGGGACTTTGAATGAGCAGTTCTTC
j_call: TRBJ2-1; d_call: TRBD2; v_call: TRBV6-1; clone_size: NA; cdr3_aa: CASSEVGTTPHNEQFF; cdr3_nt: TGTGCCAGCAGTGAAGTGGGGACTACCCCCCACAATGAGCAGTTCTTC
j_call: TRBJ2-7; d_call: TRBD1; v_call: TRBV7-9; clone_size: NA; cdr3_aa: CASSLAGTASSYEQYF; cdr3_nt: TGTGCCAGCAGCTTAGCGGGGACAGCGAGCTCCTACGAGCAGTACTTC
j_call: TRBJ1-6; d_call: NA; v_call: TRBV4-3; clone_size: NA; cdr3_aa: CASSQDDLGRTYNSPLHF; cdr3_nt: TGCGCCAGCAGCCAAGATGACCTAGGGAGGACCTATAATTCACCCCTCCACTTT
j_call: TRBJ2-1; d_call: TRBD2; v_call: TRBV7-6; clone_size: NA; cdr3_aa: CASSLGSSGSVLGEQFF; cdr3_nt: TGTGCCAGCAGCTTAGGGTCTAGCGGGAGTGTCCTGGGTGAGCAGTTCTTC
j_call: TRBJ1-1; d_call: NA; v_call: TRBV2; clone_size: once; cdr3_aa: CASSQKMDADTEAFF; cdr3_nt: TGTGCCAGCAGCCAGAAAATGGACGCTGACACTGAAGCTTTCTTT
j_call: TRBJ2-1; d_call: TRBD2; v_call: TRBV27; clone_size: once; cdr3_aa: CASSLIGGGRHNEQFF; cdr3_nt: TGTGCCAGCAGTTTAATTGGGGGGGGGAGACACAATGAGCAGTTCTTC
j_call: TRBJ1-1; d_call: NA; v_call: TRBV13; clone_size: NA; cdr3_aa: CASSLVRDTEAFF; cdr3_nt: TGTGCCAGCAGCTTAGTAAGAGACACTGAAGCTTTCTTT
j_call: TRBJ2-1; d_call: NA; v_call: TRBV14; clone_size: NA; cdr3_aa: CASSQAGTIRGEQFF; cdr3_nt: TGTGCCAGCAGCCAAGCAGGGACTATCAGGGGTGAGCAGTTCTTC
j_call: TRBJ2-1; d_call: NA; v_call: TRBV7-9; clone_size: NA; cdr3_aa: CASSFYGGNEQFF; cdr3_nt: TGTGCCAGCAGCTTTTACGGGGGCAATGAGCAGTTCTTC
j_call: TRBJ2-3; d_call: NA; v_call: TRBV13; clone_size: NA; cdr3_aa: CASANPRGDRDTDTQYF; cdr3_nt: TGTGCCAGCGCGAACCCCAGGGGGGACAGAGACACAGATACGCAGTATTTT
j_call: TRBJ1-2; d_call: NA; v_call: TRBV7-9; clone_size: NA; cdr3_aa: CASSLTSSGYTF; cdr3_nt: TGTGCCAGCAGCTTGACCAGTTCCGGCTACACCTTC
j_call: TRBJ2-7; d_call: TRBD1; v_call: TRBV11-2; clone_size: NA; cdr3_aa: CASSPQGATPYEQYF; cdr3_nt: TGTGCCAGCAGCCCACAGGGGGCAACTCCCTACGAGCAGTACTTC
j_call: TRBJ2-2; d_call: TRBD2; v_call: TRBV9; clone_size: NA; cdr3_aa: CASSVGLAGGGTGELFF; cdr3_nt: TGTGCCAGCAGCGTAGGCCTAGCGGGAGGAGGAACCGGGGAGCTGTTTTTT
j_call: TRBJ2-1; d_call: NA; v_call: TRBV2; clone_size: NA; cdr3_aa: CASSRGRTVSSYNEQFF; cdr3_nt: TGTGCCAGCAGCAGGGGAAGGACGGTGAGCTCCTACAATGAGCAGTTCTTC
j_call: TRBJ1-2; d_call: NA; v_call: TRBV6-5; clone_size: NA; cdr3_aa: CASSPLNVGYGYTF; cdr3_nt: TGTGCCAGCAGTCCTCTAAACGTCGGGTATGGCTACACCTTC
j_call: TRBJ2-1; d_call: TRBD2; v_call: TRBV27; clone_size: NA; cdr3_aa: CASSLVLAGDNEQFF; cdr3_nt: TGTGCCAGCAGTTTAGTACTAGCGGGAGACAATGAGCAGTTCTTC
j_call: TRBJ2-1; d_call: NA; v_call: TRBV27; clone_size: NA; cdr3_aa: CASSLRAKADNEQFF; cdr3_nt: TGTGCCAGCAGTTTACGGGCCAAAGCCGACAATGAGCAGTTCTTC
j_call: TRBJ2-1; d_call: NA; v_call: TRBV7-8; clone_size: NA; cdr3_aa: CASSLASSYNEQFF; cdr3_nt: TGTGCCAGCAGCTTAGCGAGCTCCTACAATGAGCAGTTCTTC
j_call: TRBJ1-1; d_call: NA; v_call: TRBV9; clone_size: NA; cdr3_aa: CASSESQGPTEAFF; cdr3_nt: TGTGCCAGCAGCGAGAGTCAGGGACCCACTGAAGCTTTCTTT
j_call: TRBJ2-7; d_call: TRBD2; v_call: TRBV10-1; clone_size: NA; cdr3_aa: CAGLAGGYYEQYF; cdr3_nt: TGCGCCGGCTTAGCGGGAGGATACTACGAGCAGTACTTC
j_call: TRBJ2-3; d_call: TRBD2; v_call: TRBV19; clone_size: NA; cdr3_aa: CASSETSGATDTQYF; cdr3_nt: TGTGCCAGTAGTGAGACTAGCGGAGCCACAGATACGCAGTATTTT
j_call: TRBJ2-1; d_call: NA; v_call: TRBV11-3; clone_size: NA; cdr3_aa: CASSLDSLQEFNEQFF; cdr3_nt: TGTGCCAGCAGCTTGGACAGCCTTCAGGAATTTAATGAGCAGTTCTTC
j_call: TRBJ2-1; d_call: TRBD2; v_call: TRBV29-1; clone_size: once; cdr3_aa: CSALGLAGASYNEQFF; cdr3_nt: TGCAGCGCCCTGGGACTAGCGGGAGCCAGCTACAATGAGCAGTTCTTC
j_call: TRBJ2-2; d_call: NA; v_call: TRBV6-1; clone_size: NA; cdr3_aa: CASSEAGAGELFF; cdr3_nt: TGTGCCAGCAGTGAAGCGGGAGCCGGGGAGCTGTTTTTT
j_call: TRBJ2-1; d_call: NA; v_call: TRBV28; clone_size: NA; cdr3_aa: CASSLKGVGPGYQGDNEQFF; cdr3_nt: TGTGCCAGCAGTTTAAAAGGTGTTGGCCCCGGCTATCAGGGCGACAATGAGCAGTTCTTC
j_call: TRBJ1-2; d_call: NA; v_call: TRBV7-9; clone_size: once; cdr3_aa: CASSPAHVYGYTF; cdr3_nt: TGTGCCAGCAGCCCGGCACACGTCTATGGCTACACCTTC
j_call: TRBJ2-2; d_call: NA; v_call: TRBV9; clone_size: NA; cdr3_aa: CASSQGYAGELFF; cdr3_nt: TGTGCCAGCAGTCAGGGGTACGCCGGGGAGCTGTTTTTT
j_call: TRBJ2-1; d_call: NA; v_call: TRBV7-3; clone_size: once; cdr3_aa: CASSPHGGQKEQFF; cdr3_nt: TGTGCCAGCAGCCCCCACGGTGGACAAAAAGAGCAGTTCTTC
j_call: TRBJ1-4; d_call: NA; v_call: TRBV5-5; clone_size: NA; cdr3_aa: CASSPVGRTNEKLFF; cdr3_nt: TGTGCCAGCAGCCCTGTGGGGCGGACTAATGAAAAACTGTTTTTT